These T cell receptor beta chains were read from a single sample in a study of identical twins. MiXCR, applied by TCRdb to the 5' RACE reads, yields one record per CDR3 protein. Seen here are approximately 260,000 distinct CDR3 sequences, approximately 8.6% observed once, and the top ten hold 2.5% to 3.5%. These data were also reused for a study on yellow fever vaccine responses in identical twins.

Sequenced: CD8+ T cells sorted from blood. These receptors were collected from a woman between 18 and 30 years old in good health. Both conserved end residues are part of each CDR3. Fields, in order: J gene, D gene, V gene, clone size, CDR3 DNA, CDR3 protein. D genes are given only for firm matches. Clone size is stated in some rows and not others, as once, few, many or a class when expanded.

J gene: TRBJ2-7
D gene: TRBD2
V gene: TRBV7-8
clone size: few
CDR3 DNA: TGTGCCAGCAGCTTAGTATCGGGTCTAGCGGGGATCCAAAACCTTTACGAGCAGTACTTC
CDR3 protein: CASSLVSGLAGIQNLYEQYF

J gene: TRBJ1-4
D gene: -
V gene: TRBV7-9
clone size: -
CDR3 DNA: TGTGCCAGCAGCTTATTTCTCAGGGCGGATGAAAAACTGTTTTTT
CDR3 protein: CASSLFLRADEKLFF

J gene: TRBJ1-1
D gene: TRBD1
V gene: TRBV6-1
clone size: -
CDR3 DNA: TGTGCCAGCAGCCTCAGGGGGGTCACTGAAGCTTTCTTT
CDR3 protein: CASSLRGVTEAFF

J gene: TRBJ2-5
D gene: TRBD2
V gene: TRBV11-1
clone size: few
CDR3 DNA: TGTGCCAGCAGCTTACCCCCGGAACTAGCGGGGGGGCCCCTAGCCCAAGAGACCCAGTACTTC
CDR3 protein: CASSLPPELAGGPLAQETQYF

J gene: TRBJ2-1
D gene: TRBD2
V gene: TRBV4-1
clone size: -
CDR3 DNA: TGCGCCAGCAGCACCCCGCGGGAGACCTACAATGAGCAGTTCTTC
CDR3 protein: CASSTPRETYNEQFF

J gene: TRBJ1-2
D gene: TRBD1
V gene: TRBV24-1
clone size: many
CDR3 DNA: TGTGCCACCAGTGGCGGACAGGGAGCTAACTATGGCTACACCTTC
CDR3 protein: CATSGGQGANYGYTF

J gene: TRBJ2-3
D gene: TRBD2
V gene: TRBV28
clone size: -
CDR3 DNA: TGTGCCAGCAGTTCTACCGGGACTATGACAGATACGCAGTATTTT
CDR3 protein: CASSSTGTMTDTQYF

J gene: TRBJ2-3
D gene: TRBD2
V gene: TRBV24-1
clone size: many
CDR3 DNA: TGTGCCACCAGTGATTGGCGGGGGGGCGGGGCAGATACGCAGTATTTT
CDR3 protein: CATSDWRGGGADTQYF

J gene: TRBJ2-7
D gene: -
V gene: TRBV29-1
clone size: many
CDR3 DNA: TGCAGCGGACAGACTAGTGGTTACGAGCAGTACTTC
CDR3 protein: CSGQTSGYEQYF

J gene: TRBJ1-1
D gene: -
V gene: TRBV15
clone size: few
CDR3 DNA: TGTGCCACCAGCCCAAGATCTTCGGGCAGGAATACTGAAGCTTTCTTT
CDR3 protein: CATSPRSSGRNTEAFF

J gene: TRBJ1-1
D gene: -
V gene: TRBV29-1
clone size: many
CDR3 DNA: TGCAGCGTTAATGACGGACTCAAGGCTGAAGCTTTCTTT
CDR3 protein: CSVNDGLKAEAFF

J gene: TRBJ2-7
D gene: -
V gene: TRBV4-1
clone size: few
CDR3 DNA: TGCGCCAGCAGCCAAGGGGGGACGAACGAGCAGTACTTC
CDR3 protein: CASSQGGTNEQYF

J gene: TRBJ2-1
D gene: TRBD2
V gene: TRBV5-6
clone size: few
CDR3 DNA: TGTGCCAGCAGCTGGGCTAGCGGGAGGTCCAATGAGCAGTTCTTC
CDR3 protein: CASSWASGRSNEQFF

J gene: TRBJ1-5
D gene: TRBD1
V gene: TRBV9
clone size: many
CDR3 DNA: TGTGCCAGCAGCCCCACGGGACAGGGGAATCAGCCCCAGCATTTT
CDR3 protein: CASSPTGQGNQPQHF

J gene: TRBJ2-7
D gene: -
V gene: TRBV7-2
clone size: few
CDR3 DNA: TGTGCCAGCAGCTTTTTTTTGGCAGGCAGGGGCGAGCAGTACTTC
CDR3 protein: CASSFFLAGRGEQYF

J gene: TRBJ2-3
D gene: -
V gene: TRBV12-3/TRBV12-4
clone size: many
CDR3 DNA: TGTGCCAGCAGTTCTCTGAGCACAGATACGCAGTATTTT
CDR3 protein: CASSSLSTDTQYF

J gene: TRBJ1-4
D gene: -
V gene: TRBV7-9
clone size: -
CDR3 DNA: TGTGCCAGCAGGCCTACAGCAGCAACTAATGAAAAACTGTTTTTT
CDR3 protein: CASRPTAATNEKLFF

J gene: TRBJ1-2
D gene: TRBD1
V gene: TRBV27
clone size: few
CDR3 DNA: TGTGCCAGCAGTTACTCGGGACAGTATTATGGCTACACCTTC
CDR3 protein: CASSYSGQYYGYTF

J gene: TRBJ2-7
D gene: TRBD1
V gene: TRBV13
clone size: -
CDR3 DNA: TGTGCCAGCAGCCCCGGGACAGGTTCGGGCTACGAGCAGTACTTC
CDR3 protein: CASSPGTGSGYEQYF

J gene: TRBJ2-3
D gene: -
V gene: TRBV5-2
clone size: -
CDR3 DNA: TGTGCCAGCAACCCCTTGGCCACACCCGGAACTATAACTAGCGGAACACGCACAGATACGCAGTATTTT
CDR3 protein: CASNPLATPGTITSGTRTDTQYF

J gene: TRBJ1-5
D gene: -
V gene: TRBV27
clone size: few
CDR3 DNA: TGTGCCAGCAGTTCCGCCAGGGTCAATCAGCCCCAGCATTTT
CDR3 protein: CASSSARVNQPQHF

J gene: TRBJ2-3
D gene: -
V gene: TRBV7-8
clone size: -
CDR3 DNA: TGTGCCAGCAGCTTAGGAAAGGCGGCCACTAGCACAGATACGCAGTATTTT
CDR3 protein: CASSLGKAATSTDTQYF

J gene: TRBJ2-1
D gene: TRBD1
V gene: TRBV4-1
clone size: -
CDR3 DNA: TGCGCCAGCAGCCAAGAAGGGGGCAGTGAGCAGTTCTTC
CDR3 protein: CASSQEGGSEQFF

J gene: TRBJ1-1
D gene: -
V gene: TRBV7-9
clone size: -
CDR3 DNA: TGTGCCAGCAGCTCCGTTGGCCAGGCGAACACTGAAGCTTTCTTT
CDR3 protein: CASSSVGQANTEAFF

J gene: TRBJ1-1
D gene: -
V gene: TRBV9
clone size: many
CDR3 DNA: TGTGCCAGCAGAGGCAACACTGAAGCTTTCTTT
CDR3 protein: CASRGNTEAFF

J gene: TRBJ2-7
D gene: -
V gene: TRBV7-9
clone size: -
CDR3 DNA: TGTGCCAGCAGCCGCCGGATCTCCTACGAGCAGTACTTC
CDR3 protein: CASSRRISYEQYF

J gene: TRBJ2-4
D gene: -
V gene: TRBV20-1
clone size: -
CDR3 DNA: TGCAGTGCTAGCCTGGTTCCAGGGAAACTAGAAAACATTCAGTACTTC
CDR3 protein: CSASLVPGKLENIQYF

J gene: TRBJ2-1
D gene: TRBD2
V gene: TRBV11-2
clone size: -
CDR3 DNA: TGTGCCAGCAGCTTAGTGGGGGTTTGGACTAGCGGATACAATGAGCAGTTCTTC
CDR3 protein: CASSLVGVWTSGYNEQFF

J gene: TRBJ2-7
D gene: TRBD1
V gene: TRBV5-1
clone size: -
CDR3 DNA: TGCGCCAGCAGTCCGAGGGACAGGGGCTTCTCCTACGAGCAGTACTTC
CDR3 protein: CASSPRDRGFSYEQYF

J gene: TRBJ2-3
D gene: -
V gene: TRBV7-9
clone size: many
CDR3 DNA: TGTGCCAGCAGCTTCCAGGCGTTAGATACGCAGTATTTT
CDR3 protein: CASSFQALDTQYF

J gene: TRBJ2-5
D gene: -
V gene: TRBV6-5
clone size: many
CDR3 DNA: TGTGCCAGCAGTTCTCCTAGCGACCAAGAGACCCAGTACTTC
CDR3 protein: CASSSPSDQETQYF

J gene: TRBJ1-6
D gene: -
V gene: TRBV28
clone size: few
CDR3 DNA: TGTGCCAGCAGTTTAGCAGTTTATAATTCACCCCTCCACTTT
CDR3 protein: CASSLAVYNSPLHF

J gene: TRBJ2-7
D gene: TRBD2
V gene: TRBV6-5
clone size: few
CDR3 DNA: TGTGCCAGCAGTTACGGGGGCGGGGGGTCTTACGAGCAGTACTTC
CDR3 protein: CASSYGGGGSYEQYF

J gene: TRBJ1-5
D gene: TRBD1
V gene: TRBV7-8
clone size: -
CDR3 DNA: TGTGCCAGCAGCGATCAGGGGGCTCAGCCCCAGCATTTT
CDR3 protein: CASSDQGAQPQHF

J gene: TRBJ2-5
D gene: TRBD2
V gene: TRBV5-6
clone size: few
CDR3 DNA: TGTGCCAGCAGCTTGGTGCCGGGGGGAGGGGAGACCCAGTACTTC
CDR3 protein: CASSLVPGGGETQYF

J gene: TRBJ2-7
D gene: -
V gene: TRBV5-1
clone size: many
CDR3 DNA: TGCGCCAGCAGCCGGGACACGGCTCGTGAGCAGTACTTC
CDR3 protein: CASSRDTAREQYF

J gene: TRBJ1-2
D gene: -
V gene: TRBV4-1
clone size: -
CDR3 DNA: TGCGCCAGCAGCCCGGGAAGGTCGGGCTATGGCTACACCTTC
CDR3 protein: CASSPGRSGYGYTF

J gene: TRBJ1-1
D gene: TRBD1
V gene: TRBV3-1
clone size: few
CDR3 DNA: TGTGCCAGCAGCCTCATCCAGGGGGCAACGAACACTGAAGCTTTCTTT
CDR3 protein: CASSLIQGATNTEAFF

J gene: TRBJ2-2
D gene: TRBD2
V gene: TRBV6-1
clone size: few
CDR3 DNA: TGTGCCAGCCGACCTCGGGAGGGGAACACCGGGGAGCTGTTTTTT
CDR3 protein: CASRPREGNTGELFF

J gene: TRBJ2-5
D gene: TRBD2
V gene: TRBV6-5
clone size: few
CDR3 DNA: TGTGCCAGCAGTTACTCTCGGGGAGGGGACCAAGAGACCCAGTACTTC
CDR3 protein: CASSYSRGGDQETQYF

J gene: TRBJ2-5
D gene: TRBD2
V gene: TRBV4-2
clone size: few
CDR3 DNA: TGTGCCAGCAGCCAAGAGGAGCGGGGGGGGACGGAGACCCAGTACTTC
CDR3 protein: CASSQEERGGTETQYF

J gene: TRBJ1-2
D gene: -
V gene: TRBV6-2/TRBV6-3
clone size: -
CDR3 DNA: TGTGCCAGCAGCCTCCGGGACTTAGACTATGGCTACACCTTC
CDR3 protein: CASSLRDLDYGYTF

J gene: TRBJ2-5
D gene: -
V gene: TRBV6-1
clone size: -
CDR3 DNA: TGTGCCAGCAGTGAAGTTTCAGGGGCCGGTCCAGAGACCCAGTACTTC
CDR3 protein: CASSEVSGAGPETQYF

J gene: TRBJ2-1
D gene: TRBD2
V gene: TRBV27
clone size: -
CDR3 DNA: TGTGCCAGCAGAGGTAGGTTGGGAGGGAATGAGCAGTTCTTC
CDR3 protein: CASRGRLGGNEQFF

J gene: TRBJ2-5
D gene: -
V gene: TRBV28
clone size: few
CDR3 DNA: TGTGCCAGCAGTCCGCGGGACCGAGAAATTCAAGAGACCCAGTACTTC
CDR3 protein: CASSPRDREIQETQYF